Below are 9 T cell receptor beta chains sequenced from a single sample in a study of CD8+CD57+ T cells in acquired aplastic anemia. Genomic DNA acted as the template from which TCR beta VDJ combination and CDR3 sequence profiling were carried out. TCRdb used MiXCR to reprocess the reads, holding one entry per CDR3 protein. The sample lists 270,000 or so distinct CDR3 sequences; less than 85% were seen once. Selection for sequencing was limited to patients who had shown CD8+CD57+ cell expansion by flow cytometry. Sequences were obtained from sorted CD4+, CD8+, or CD8+CD57+ T cells (not recorded which) from PBMCs. These receptors all stem from a human donor with aplastic anemia.

Details on this clonotype: A read error is likely, as this CDR3 ends without the conserved phenylalanine or tryptophan. It is unclear where the CDR3 begins or ends on the DNA, so no DNA is shown, and the CDR3 is as TCRdb lists it. This CDR3 is CASSYGGSGARDV. V is TRBV7-9 and J is TRBJ2-3; TRBD1, the table's D call, lacks a check against the DNA. Germline V gene data show CDR1 as SEHNR and CDR2 as FQNEAQ (reference sequence). The CDR3 length equals 13 residues, ends included.

With regard to this clonotype: This may be a read error: a much more frequent sequence differs by one nucleotide. The chain uses TRBV7-9 and TRBJ2-3, with D possibly called TRBD1 or TRBD2 (5 bases each). Germline V CDR1 and CDR2: SEHNR, FQNEAQ (reference sequence). The CDR3 consists of 14 residues. The CDR3 sequence: CASSLVPGAQFFGF. CDR3 DNA sequence: TGTGCCAGCAGCTTAGTACCCGGGGCGCAGTTTTTTGGATTT.

The V gene is TRBV4-1, the J gene TRBJ1-2; a weak D match, TRBD1 (5 bases). Per germline, CDR1 MGHRA and CDR2 YSYEKL. This CDR3 contains 13 residues. Trimming took 1 base from V and 10 from J, leaving 13 bases between them. This CDR3 reads CASSQGPDGTYTF. The CDR3 DNA reads as TGCGCCAGCAGCCAAGGGCCGGACGGGACCTACACCTTC.

The rearrangement joins TRBV5-6 to TRBJ2-3, with TRBD2 matching 8 bases. CDR1 is SGHDT and CDR2 is YYEEEE in the germline V gene. The V gene end was trimmed by 4 bases and the J gene end by 6 bases; junction bases not matched to a gene: 13. The CDR3 sequence is 16 residues long. The CDR3 DNA follows: TGTGCCAGCAGCCGTGAGACTGGCGGGGGGTCGGATACGCAGTATTTT. Residues: CASSRETGGGSDTQYF. The full variable domain, rest sourced from reference TRBV5-6 and TRBJ2-3, is DAGVTQSPTHLIKTRGQQVTLRCSPKSGHDTVSWYQQALGQGPQFIFQYYEEEERQRGNFPDRFSGHQFPNYSSELNVNALLLGDSALYLCASSRETGGGSDTQYFGPGTRLTVL.

This chain joins TRBV5-1 and TRBJ2-2, with D unclear. The V and J ends lost 2 bases and 3 bases respectively, with 14 bases between them. CDR3 length: 16 residues. Germline CDR1 is SGHRS and CDR2 is YFSETQ. CDR3 nucleotide sequence: TGCGCCAGCAGCTTCGACGGATTCTCGTACACCGGGGAGCTGTTTTTT. It translates to CASSFDGFSYTGELFF.

A remark on this clonotype: One end of the junction varies from germline; a read error may be responsible. V usage is TRBV2 and J usage is TRBJ2-3, with a weak D call TRBD2 (6 bases). CDR3 size: 14 residues. Germline V lookup: CDR1 SNHLY, CDR2 FYNNEI. The CDR3 nucleotides are TGTGCCAGCAGCTGGGTGGGAGGTCCGGATACGGAGTCTTTT. Translated, it gives CASSWVGGPDTESF.

This clonotype appeared a single time. J is TRBJ2-2 and V is TRBV19, with D maybe TRBD2 (7 bases). The germline V gene encodes CDR1 LNHDA and CDR2 SQIVND (reference sequence). This CDR3 is 17 amino acids long. V was shortened by 9 bases and J by 3 bases, with 23 bases between the two germline ends. CDR3 loop: CASSQHLAGADTGELFF. As DNA, the CDR3 is TGTGCCAGCAGCCAACACCTGGCGGGGGCGGACACCGGGGAGCTGTTTTTT.

The CDR3 sequence is CATDRGGTDTQYF. The CDR3 DNA sequence: TGTGCCACCGACCGGGGGGGAACAGATACGCAGTATTTT. This rearrangement joins TRBV9 to TRBJ2-3; 8 bases match TRBD2. The CDR3 consists of 13 residues. V shed 9 bases and J 3 bases; nucleotides not matched to a gene: 6. The germline V gene encodes CDR1 SGDLS and CDR2 YYNGEE.

The chain employs TRBV5-1 and TRBJ1-2; 11 bases are a match to TRBD1. J gave up 8 bases and V 2 bases, and 8 bases lay outside the gene matches. This CDR3 contains 15 residues. The germline gives CDR1 SGHRS, CDR2 YFSETQ. Written as DNA, the CDR3 is TGCGCCAGCAGCTTCGGGCGGACAGGGGGCAAGGGCTACACCTTC. The encoded protein is CASSFGRTGGKGYTF. Full variable domain (missing parts from reference TRBV5-1 and TRBJ1-2): KAGVTQTPRYLIKTRGQQVTLSCSPISGHRSVSWYQQTPGQGLQFLFEYFSETQRNKGNFPGRFSGRQFSNSRSEMNVSTLELGDSALYLCASSFGRTGGKGYTFGSGTRLTVV.